The subject of this entry is one T cell receptor (beta chain). The antigen remains unidentified. In germline, CDR1 is KGHDR, CDR2 SFDVKD. The J segment lost 7 bases and the V segment lost 9 bases, leaving 13 bases of the junction unmatched. The CDR3 is 15 amino acids. The TCR beta cDNA libraries carried unique molecular identifiers. TCRdb processed the PCR reads anew with MiXCR; each CDR3 protein has one entry. In the table there are approximately 400,000 distinct CDR3 sequences, roughly 35% of which are singletons. The sample originates from a study of post-analysis software for immune sequencing data. Points from the study as a whole: With TRBV5-6, TRBV5-1 and TRBV20-1 included, about 5 TRBV segments were more frequent in patients than in controls.

The TCR was taken from a girl aged 5 to 17 with multiple sclerosis. The sample was blood. The chain employs TRBV24-1 and TRBJ2-1, with TRBD2 identical over 8 bases. CDR3 DNA sequence: TGTGCCACCTCAAGGGGGGCGGGGGGAATGAATGAGCAGTTCTTC. Translation gives CATSRGAGGMNEQFF.